This T cell receptor beta chain was identified during a study of tumor-infiltrating lymphocytes in primary liver carcinoma. Background on the study: Productive TCRbeta reads per sample were roughly 3.5 to 8 million, not differing by tissue.

Findings of the study overall: Reduced overlap was seen in tumor-adjacent and tumor-blood pairs versus tumor region pairs.

From 20-30 mg of unsorted bulk tissue, DNA and RNA were co-extracted together. Priming with a constant-region primer yielded TCR beta cDNA from about 510 ng total RNA. Employing slightly modified ARM-PCR, three nested multiplex PCR rounds were run, and these gave rise to the TCR beta libraries. Running 9 to 11 cycles apiece, the first two PCR rounds relied on TRBV1-TRBV30 forward primers together with a C-beta reverse primer. TCRdb independently ran MiXCR on the multiplex PCR reads; one entry per CDR3 protein. Of some 120,000 distinct CDR3 sequences listed, roughly three fifths were seen once; the top ten hold around 9.7%. This CDR3 region has 12 residues. Germline V gene data show CDR1 as SGHVS and CDR2 as FQNEAQ. This clonotype was seen a handful of times. Its matching antigen is unknown. A junction boundary mismatches the germline segment, possibly from a read error.

The receptor comes from a woman in her fifties or sixties with primary liver carcinoma and hepatitis B virus infection. Sequencing was carried out using liver tumor tissue from sampling region 1. The subset was: tumor region T1, superior pole. The gene calls are TRBV7-8 and TRBJ2-4; the D is unclear. CDR3 sequence: CTSSLVENIQYF. CDR3 in DNA: TGTACCAGCAGCTTAGTAGAGAACATTCAGTACTTC.